This passage covers 20 T cell receptor beta chains from one sample sequenced in a study of T cell responses to AZD1222 COVID-19 vaccine. Using immunoSEQ multiplex PCR, the repertoire was profiled, and TCRdb retains in-frame clones only, with some absent. This sample has around 110,000 clones; around nine tenths occur once, and the top ten carry about a tenth. Source: peripheral blood, taken on day 0 of AZD1222 vaccination. These receptors were obtained from an adult in good health.

V usage is TRBV4-3 and J usage is TRBJ2-7; 10 nucleotides agree with TRBD2. Germline assignment: CDR1 LGHNA and CDR2 YSLEER. V trimming: 1 base; J trimming: 8 bases; junction bases outside the gene matches: 5. This CDR3 is built from 14 residues. CDR3 sequence: CASSQASGSHQQYF. DNA of the CDR3: TGCGCCAGCAGCCAAGCTAGCGGGAGCCACCAGCAGTACTTC.

V and J are TRBV7-9 and TRBJ1-5; D might be TRBD1 (5 bases). CDR1 is SEHNR, CDR2 FQNEAQ, per germline (reference sequence). Trimming stripped 10 bases from V and 7 bases from J, with 17 bases between. The CDR3 is made up of 13 amino acids. CDR3 region: CATPSTRDQPQHF. The CDR3 bases are TGTGCCACCCCTTCAACCAGGGACCAGCCCCAGCATTTT.

The CDR3 region has the DNA TGTGCCAGTAGTACCCCCGGACAAGACTATGGCTACACCTTC. Residues: CASSTPGQDYGYTF. This rearrangement joins TRBV19 to TRBJ1-2; D perhaps matches TRBD1 (5 bases). Trimming removed 4 bases from V and 3 bases from J, with 12 bases in between. The germline V gene encodes CDR1 LNHDA and CDR2 SQIVND (reference sequence). This CDR3 has 14 amino acids.

This clone was seen only once. Mismatch with germline at one junction end may stem from a read error. This chain uses TRBV7-6 with TRBJ2-5, with 16 nucleotides matching TRBD2. Germline loops: CDR1 SGHVS, CDR2 FNYEAQ. The CDR3 extends over 20 amino acids. As DNA, the CDR3 is TGTGCCAGCAGCTCCCATGCGGGACTAGCGGGGGGGACCTCCCAAGGGACCCAGTACTTC. This encodes CASSSHAGLAGGTSQGTQYF.

The chain joins TRBV28 to TRBJ2-3; 9 bases are a match to TRBD2. Germline lookup yields CDR1 MDHEN and CDR2 SYDVKM. The CDR3 loop spans 16 amino acids. V shed 5 bases, J shed 4 bases, and the junction held 10 bases outside the gene matches. In DNA form, the CDR3 reads TGTGCCAGCAGTATCCTAGCGGGGTCCGGCTCAGATACGCAGTATTTT. Translated: CASSILAGSGSDTQYF. Based on the CDR3 plus reference TRBV28 and TRBJ2-3, the full variable domain is DVKVTQSSRYLVKRTGEKVFLECVQDMDHENMFWYRQDPGLGLRLIYFSYDVKMKEKGDIPEGYSVSREKKERFSLILESASTNQTSMYLCASSILAGSGSDTQYFGPGTRLTVL.

The chain has TRBV19 and TRBJ1-3; perhaps TRBD1 as D (5 bases). Germline CDR1 LNHDA, CDR2 SQIVND (reference sequence). V lost 3 bases to trimming and J lost 0 bases, with 9 bases between them. CDR3 length: 15 amino acids. The CDR3 region is CASSIGDLSGNTIYF. The DNA of the CDR3 is TGTGCCAGTAGTATCGGGGACCTCTCTGGAAACACCATATATTTT.

The CDR3 DNA is TGTGCCAGCAGCGTAGGTTCACTAGAAGAGACCCAGTACTTC. Its translation is CASSVGSLEETQYF. V and J are TRBV9 and TRBJ2-5; maybe TRBD2 (5 bases). The CDR3 extends over 14 amino acids. Germline V lookup: CDR1 SGDLS, CDR2 YYNGEE. Trimming took 0 bases from V and 3 from J, leaving 9 bases between them.

The chain is built from TRBV19 and TRBJ1-2; D is perhaps TRBD1 (5 bases). In germline, CDR1 is LNHDA, CDR2 SQIVND (reference sequence). This CDR3 is built from 15 residues. Trimming removed 4 bases at V and 3 bases at J, with 15 bases between. This chain's CDR3 is CASSTRPGGDYGYTF. DNA of the CDR3: TGTGCCAGTAGTACCCGGCCGGGGGGGGACTATGGCTACACCTTC.

Here the CDR3 DNA reads TGTGCCAGCAGCTTAGCCAGGGGCCGCACAGATACGCAGTATTTT. It encodes CASSLARGRTDTQYF. The genes are TRBV7-2 and TRBJ2-3, with D perhaps TRBD1 (6 bases). This CDR3 spans 15 amino acids. The V gene's germline CDR1 is SGHTA and CDR2 FQGNSA. V dropped 0 bases and J dropped 1 base, with 8 bases sitting between them.

This chain uses TRBV18 with TRBJ2-5; D is perhaps TRBD1 (6 bases). The germline V gene has CDR1 KGHSH and CDR2 LQKENI. V lost 5 bases, J lost 1 base, and 11 bases lay in between. The CDR3 runs 14 residues. CDR3 in DNA: TGTGCCAGCTCAAACCGGGACATCCAAGAGACCCAGTACTTC. It specifies CASSNRDIQETQYF.

V is TRBV20-1 and J is TRBJ1-2; 7 positions match TRBD1. This CDR3 region has 14 residues. J lost 5 bases, V lost 3 bases, and 9 bases had no gene match. The germline gives CDR1 DFQATT, CDR2 SNEGSKA (reference sequence). CDR3 residues: CSASRGGARYGYTF. CDR3 nucleotide sequence: TGCAGTGCTAGTCGAGGGGGCGCCAGGTATGGCTACACCTTC.

V gene TRBV5-4 combines with J gene TRBJ2-5; D remains ambiguous. This CDR3 is built from 13 residues. V was cut by 7 bases and J by 5 bases, with 15 bases left in between. Germline V gene sequence: CDR1 SGHNT, CDR2 YYREEE (reference sequence). The CDR3 DNA follows: TGTGCCAGCGCCCCCTCACTGGGGGAGACCCAGTACTTC. Translation gives CASAPSLGETQYF.

The V gene is TRBV11-2, the J gene TRBJ2-2; D perhaps matches TRBD1 (5 bases). The CDR3 loop spans 16 amino acids. CDR1 and CDR2 from the germline V gene are SGHAT and FQNNGV. V was shortened by 1 base and J by 7 bases, with 16 bases between the two germline ends. CDR3 DNA sequence: TGTGCCAGCAGCTTAGTGTATTGGCAGGGCGACGGGGAGCTGTTTTTT. This encodes CASSLVYWQGDGELFF. Filled out from reference TRBV11-2 and TRBJ2-2, the complete variable domain reads EAGVAQSPRYKIIEKRQSVAFWCNPISGHATLYWYQQILGQGPKLLIQFQNNGVVDDSQLPKDRFSAERLKGVDSTLKIQPAKLEDSAVYLCASSLVYWQGDGELFFGEGSRLTVL.

The chain combines TRBV4-3 with TRBJ1-6, with TRBD1 identical over 8 bases. Germline CDR1 and CDR2: LGHNA and YSLEER. The junction had 5 bases not matched to a gene; V was cut back by 4 bases and J by 0 bases. The CDR3 runs to 17 residues. CDR3 DNA sequence: TGCGCCAGCAGCCTAGACAGGGGAGGCTCCTATAATTCACCCCTCCACTTT. Protein sequence: CASSLDRGGSYNSPLHF.

This chain connects TRBV6-5 to TRBJ1-3; unclear D gene. Germline V gene lookup returns CDR1 MNHEY and CDR2 SVGAGI. This CDR3 comprises 15 residues. Trimming removed 2 bases at V and 0 bases at J, with 8 bases between. CDR3 protein: CASSYDTSSGNTIYF. DNA of the CDR3: TGTGCCAGCAGTTACGACACAAGCTCTGGAAACACCATATATTTT.

J is TRBJ2-7 and V is TRBV2; 7 positions match TRBD2. The trim removed 7 bases at V and 6 bases at J, leaving 6 bases unmatched. The germline gives CDR1 SNHLY, CDR2 FYNNEI. This CDR3 has 12 amino acids. CDR3 DNA: TGTGCCAGCACTCGGACTAGTTCCGAGCAGTACTTC. This sequence encodes CASTRTSSEQYF.

This clone was counted a few times. The chain combines TRBV6-2 or TRBV6-3 with TRBJ1-3; possibly TRBD1 for D (6 bases). Per the germline V gene, CDR1 is MNHEY and CDR2 is SVGEGT. V was shortened by 5 bases and J by 2 bases, with 22 bases between the two germline ends. There are 18 residues in the CDR3. The CDR3 reads CASSLGTRISIAGNTIYF. CDR3 in DNA: TGTGCCAGCAGTCTCGGGACACGGATCTCTATAGCTGGAAACACCATATATTTT.

The chain links TRBV5-1 to TRBJ2-1; D is ambiguous. V dropped 0 bases and J dropped 6 bases, with 10 bases sitting between them. Germline CDR1 is SGHRS and CDR2 is YFSETQ. The CDR3 contains 14 residues. The CDR3 coding sequence is TGCGCCAGCAGCTTGGCCTCCTTCGCCAATGAGCAGTTCTTC. Encoded protein: CASSLASFANEQFF. Using reference TRBV5-1 and TRBJ2-1 for the parts outside the CDR3, the full variable domain is KAGVTQTPRYLIKTRGQQVTLSCSPISGHRSVSWYQQTPGQGLQFLFEYFSETQRNKGNFPGRFSGRQFSNSRSEMNVSTLELGDSALYLCASSLASFANEQFFGPGTRLTVL.

The chain couples TRBV10-3 to TRBJ1-4; TRBD1 matches 9 bases. With 6 bases clipped from V and 8 bases from J, the junction kept 4 bases outside the gene matches. The CDR3 has 13 amino acids. Germline V gene sequence: CDR1 ENHRY, CDR2 SYGVKD. The CDR3 sequence: CAIRGQGGEKLFF. In nucleotides, the CDR3 is TGTGCCATCAGGGGACAGGGAGGCGAAAAACTGTTTTTT.

The chain recombines TRBV24-1 with TRBJ1-2; 8 nucleotides agree with TRBD1. Germline V CDR1 and CDR2: KGHDR, SFDVKD. This CDR3 has 15 residues. The V segment lost 5 bases and the J segment 1 base; nucleotides outside the gene matches: 5. The CDR3 DNA is TGTGCCACCAGTGCTTGGACAGGGAGTAACTATGGCTACACCTTC. Residues: CATSAWTGSNYGYTF.